The source of this T cell receptor beta chain is a study of blood T cell repertoires in COVID-19 (TCRdb year 2020). About the study as a whole: The collaborator samples originated in the United States, Italy and Spain and spanned the acute and convalescent phases of COVID-19. HLA class I and class II types, where available, came from metadata supplied by the sample provider rather than from assay-based typing. Deeply sampled blood TCRbeta repertoires from subjects exposed to, actively infected with, or recovered from COVID-19 were included in the dataset. The material from the prospective study consisted of cDNA or gDNA derived from T cells, B-cell-depleted T cells, or PBMCs. The repertoires were released in a freely available public database meant as a resource for research on the immune response to SARS-CoV-2. The samples were drawn from the first 160 participants of the ongoing ImmuneRACE study and from about 1,200 subjects provided by 6 global collaborators. Nearly every sample came with metadata listing a de-identified subject ID, COVID-19 status, age in years and sex.

V sheds 7 bases and J sheds 2 bases, leaving 11 bases between their ends. CDR3 length: 13 amino acids, cysteine to phenylalanine. Just the 39-base CDR3 DNA is kept, in frame starting at base 1. As encoded in the germline V gene, CDR1 is MDHEN while CDR2 is SYDVKM. Study-level results and caveats: Clinical and demographic metadata were provided uncurated, with the amount varying by source and participant.

Regarding this clone: What this receptor recognizes is not known. Base qualities are not recorded, but no much larger clone differs from it by a single base.

Participants in the prospective study were aged about 18 to 89 years, lived in 20 to 30 United States geographic areas, and enrolled through a virtual design. In the prospective study, cohorts were assigned on the basis of participant-reported clinical history obtained from a screening survey and a study questionnaire. Recovered participants in ImmuneRACE Cohort 3 were defined as having two consecutive negative NP/OP PCR tests, clearance from a healthcare professional, or resolution of symptoms. Mobile phlebotomists in the prospective study collected whole blood, serum and a nasopharyngeal or oropharyngeal swab from every participant. Participants in the prospective study had the option to provide additional blood draws and questionnaires over a roughly 2-month period. Before DNA extraction, blood samples from the prospective study were shipped at room temperature or frozen. TCRbeta CDR3 regions were amplified from genomic DNA using the immunoSEQ Assay, a bias-controlled multiplex PCR. Per the authors' processing: The number of nucleated cells in each sample was estimated from the amplification of reference gene primers within the assay. To quantify the absolute abundance of each unique TCRbeta CDR3 rearrangement, sequence reads were collapsed and filtered. For each sample, productive Simpson clonality was calculated as the square root of Simpson's diversity index over productive rearrangements. TCRdb retrieved this table from immuneACCESS and kept in-frame rearrangements only. Not all clones are present; in checked studies, unresolved V genes account for under half, and no reason is known for the remainder. Clone size and V and J calls were adopted from that table, with D and trimming inferred from the DNA. The sample table holds just over 300,000 clones, of which over 75% were seen once. The leading ten clones occupy about 4.6% of the sample.

The chain is encoded by TRBV28 joined to TRBJ1-1, with the D gene too uncertain to name. Sequencing was performed on PBMCs or T cells enriched from blood (not recorded which). The sequence derives from a man between 25 and 39 years old who had recovered from COVID-19. The CDR3: CASKVLGNTEAFF. The sequence in DNA is TGTGCCAGCAAGGTGCTAGGCAACACTGAAGCTTTCTTT.